This TCR beta chain came from a study of T cell responses to AZD1222 COVID-19 vaccine. CDR3 length: 14 amino acids. Trimming took off 0 bases at V and 0 bases at J, with 4 bases between the two ends. Per the germline V gene, CDR1 is SGHTA and CDR2 is FQGTGA. Profiled with immunoSEQ multiplex PCR; TCRdb holds only in-frame clones, not every one. The sample records approximately 30,000 clones, approximately 90% being singletons. The origin of this receptor is an adult who received the AZD1222 COVID-19 vaccine. V is TRBV7-3 and J is TRBJ2-3, with unresolved D. The starting material was peripheral blood, obtained 28 days after the second AZD1222 dose. The CDR3 DNA follows: TGTGCCAGCAGCTTAACGCCTAGCACAGATACGCAGTATTTT. This gives the protein CASSLTPSTDTQYF.